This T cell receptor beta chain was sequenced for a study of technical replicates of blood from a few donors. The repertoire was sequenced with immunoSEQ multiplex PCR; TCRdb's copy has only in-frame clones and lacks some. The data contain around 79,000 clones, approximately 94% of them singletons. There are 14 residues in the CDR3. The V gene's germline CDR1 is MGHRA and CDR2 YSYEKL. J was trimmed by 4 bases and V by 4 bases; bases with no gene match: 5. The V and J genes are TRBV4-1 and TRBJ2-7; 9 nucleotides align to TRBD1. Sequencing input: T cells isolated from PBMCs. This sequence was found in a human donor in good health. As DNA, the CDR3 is TGCGCCAGCAGCCGGGGACAGGGCCCATACGAGCAGTACTTC. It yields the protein CASSRGQGPYEQYF.